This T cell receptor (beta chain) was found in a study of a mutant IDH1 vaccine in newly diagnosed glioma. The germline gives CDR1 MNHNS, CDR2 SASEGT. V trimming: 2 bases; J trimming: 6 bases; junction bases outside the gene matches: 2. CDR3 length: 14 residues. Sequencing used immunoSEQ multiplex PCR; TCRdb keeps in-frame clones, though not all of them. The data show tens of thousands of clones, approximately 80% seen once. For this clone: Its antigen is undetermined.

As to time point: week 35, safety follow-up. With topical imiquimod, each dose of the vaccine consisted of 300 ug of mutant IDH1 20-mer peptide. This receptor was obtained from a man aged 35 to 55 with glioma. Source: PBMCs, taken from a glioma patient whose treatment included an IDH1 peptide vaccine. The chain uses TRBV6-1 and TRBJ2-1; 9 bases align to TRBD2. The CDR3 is CASSESGGFNEQFF. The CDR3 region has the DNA TGTGCCAGCAGTGAAAGCGGGGGGTTCAATGAGCAGTTCTTC.